This T cell receptor beta chain was sequenced in a study of shared clonotypes between healthy human individuals. CDR1 SEHNR and CDR2 FQNEAQ come from the germline V gene (reference sequence). Trimming took off 0 bases at V and 9 bases at J, with 8 bases between the two ends. The CDR3 is made up of 12 amino acids. Study outcomes and limitations: Sharing across four donors was highest in naive CD4 (around 5%) and lowest in memory CD8 (roughly 0.4%).

Here immunoSEQ multiplex PCR was the method, and the copy in TCRdb shows in-frame clones only, minus some. The data hold over a million clones, with 75% to 80% observed a single time. On this clone itself: The antigen remains undetermined.

The J gene is TRBJ1-1, the V gene TRBV7-9; weak D call: TRBD1 (5 bases). The receptor's source is a man in his late teens or twenties in good health. Some clones in this sample may be carry-over from other donors' samples. What was sequenced was memory CD4+ T cells from PBMCs. Subset defined: CD45RA-negative fraction. The CDR3 here is CASSLAGGKAFF. The CDR3 coding sequence is TGTGCCAGCAGCTTAGCTGGGGGGAAAGCTTTCTTT.